This T cell receptor (beta chain) was captured in a study of T cell changes during pregnancy in multiple sclerosis. The protocol was immunoSEQ multiplex PCR, while the TCRdb copy is restricted to in-frame clones and leaves out a portion. The sample includes fewer than 55,000 clones, roughly 90% of them seen just once. The V gene lost 3 bases and the J gene lost 5 bases, with 14 bases spanning the gap. The germline V gene has CDR1 KGHSH and CDR2 LQKENI. The CDR3 length is 15 residues. V gene TRBV18 combines with J gene TRBJ2-1, with D possibly TRBD2 on 6 matching bases. Material: peripheral blood, obtained in the second trimester of pregnancy. This sequence was found in a female donor in good health, enrolled as a control in a pregnancy study. This chain's CDR3 is CASSPIRDFNNEQFF. CDR3 nucleotides: TGTGCCAGCTCACCGATACGGGACTTTAACAATGAGCAGTTCTTC.